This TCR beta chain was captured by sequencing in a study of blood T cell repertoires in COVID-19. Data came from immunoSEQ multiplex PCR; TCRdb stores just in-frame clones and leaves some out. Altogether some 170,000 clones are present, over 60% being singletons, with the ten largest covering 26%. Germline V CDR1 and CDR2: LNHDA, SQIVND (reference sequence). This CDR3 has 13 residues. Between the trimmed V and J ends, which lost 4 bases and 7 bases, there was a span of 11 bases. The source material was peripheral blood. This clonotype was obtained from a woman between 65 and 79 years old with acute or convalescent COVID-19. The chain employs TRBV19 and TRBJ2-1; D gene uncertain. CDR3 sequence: CASSKVGINEQFF. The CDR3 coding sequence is TGTGCCAGTAGTAAGGTGGGCATAAATGAGCAGTTCTTC.